This T cell receptor beta chain emerged from a study of Graves' ophthalmopathy and Graves' hyperthyroidism. Study observations and caveats: Ophthalmopathy progression predictions by the model showed around 72% specificity and about 68% sensitivity. Most thyroid clonotypes expanded beyond 0.001 frequency were also found in blood.

From germline, CDR1 is SGHRS and CDR2 YFSETQ. V was shortened by 4 bases and J by 1 base, with 11 bases between the two germline ends. CDR3 length equals 14 residues. As to this clonotype: What it binds is not known.

The starting material, more than 8.5 ml of fresh peripheral blood, provided the PBMCs. Amplification from RNA transcripts yielded the TCR beta CDR3 regions. First-round RT-PCR with HTBI primers preceded a second-round multiplex PCR. MiXCR, applied by TCRdb to the multiplex PCR reads, yields one record per CDR3 protein. The sample holds over 200,000 distinct CDR3 sequences, under 30% seen once. The clonotype was recovered from a man aged 45-65 years with Graves' ophthalmopathy. The chain recombines TRBV5-1 with TRBJ1-1; possibly TRBD1 for D (5 bases). What was sequenced was peripheral blood. CDR3 bases: TGCGCCAGCAGCGAGGGACGGGCGAACACTGAAGCTTTCTTT. Its translation is CASSEGRANTEAFF.